What follows are 4 T cell receptor beta chains derived from one specimen sequenced in a study of cytomegalovirus exposure and HLA in healthy donors. A multiplex PCR was run with 60 Vbeta primers and 13 Jbeta primers. TCRdb keeps only in-frame clones here, not all; method: immunoSEQ multiplex PCR. This sample has fewer than 250,000 clones, with around four fifths found just once. Material: PBMCs. Receptor source: a male donor in good health and CMV-seronegative.

The J gene is TRBJ2-7, the V gene TRBV5-5, with D unresolved. Trimming stripped 4 bases from V and 2 bases from J, with 4 bases between. CDR1 is SGHKS and CDR2 is YYEKEE in the germline V gene (reference sequence). This CDR3 contains 11 residues. The CDR3 nucleotides read TGTGCCAGCAGCCAAACCTACGAGCAGTACTTC. Amino acids: CASSQTYEQYF.

This chain uses TRBV29-1 with TRBJ1-2; TRBD1 might be the D (6 bases). CDR3 length: 12 amino acids. Per the germline V gene, CDR1 is SQVTM and CDR2 is ANQGSEA. The V gene lost 7 bases and the J gene lost 3 bases, with 12 bases spanning the gap. The CDR3 DNA is TGCAGCGCCTACAGGGTCGACTATGGCTACACCTTC. Residues: CSAYRVDYGYTF.

V gene TRBV7-6 combines with J gene TRBJ2-5; TRBD1 matches 7 bases. The CDR3 extends over 15 amino acids. Germline CDR1 is SGHVS and CDR2 is FNYEAQ. J gave up 5 bases and V 5 bases, and 11 bases lay outside the gene matches. CDR3 amino acids: CASSKTGKSEETQYF. The CDR3 DNA reads TGTGCCAGCAGCAAGACAGGGAAGAGCGAGGAGACCCAGTACTTC.

The chain employs TRBV19 and TRBJ1-3, with unresolved D. V shed 8 bases and J shed 4 bases, with 12 bases lying between them. CDR3 length equals 13 residues. Germline V gives CDR1 LNHDA, CDR2 SQIVND (reference sequence). Written as DNA, the CDR3 is TGTGCCAGTGGCGGGGAAGGAGGAAACACCATATATTTT. It specifies CASGGEGGNTIYF.